This is a list of T cell receptor beta chains from one sample in a study of Graves' ophthalmopathy and Graves' hyperthyroidism. TCRdb ran MiXCR on the multiplex PCR reads and lists one entry per CDR3 protein. The table lists some 250,000 distinct CDR3 sequences, about 47% of them singletons, with around 43% in the top ten. Sequenced input: peripheral blood. These receptors were obtained from an adult man with Graves' ophthalmopathy. Each CDR3 is given with its conserved first and last residue. A D gene is named only where the DNA matches it firmly. Size values are once, few and many counts, or a class for expanded clones, and some rows have none.

d_gene	v_gene	abundance	len	j_gene	CDR3aa
TRBD1	TRBV18	-	14	TRBJ2-7	CASSDGDRVYEQYF
-	TRBV4-1	once	14	TRBJ2-2	CASSQGEATRELFF
-	TRBV5-1	-	15	TRBJ1-6	CASSPGTNPNSPLHF
TRBD1	TRBV20-1	many	13	TRBJ1-5	CSAYGQGSDPQHF
-	TRBV2	few	13	TRBJ2-7	CASSRLETYEQYF
TRBD1	TRBV15	-	14	TRBJ1-3	CATSTDRGGNTIYF
TRBD2	TRBV2	-	15	TRBJ2-7	CASSMGLAGVYEQYF
-	TRBV5-1	few	16	TRBJ2-5	CASSLALWVSQETQYF
TRBD1	TRBV5-1	few	14	TRBJ1-6	CASSSGQGGSPLHF
-	TRBV5-5	few	13	TRBJ1-1	CASSWQEGTEAFF
-	TRBV29-1	few	15	TRBJ2-5	CSVATAPQAAETQYF
-	TRBV24-1	-	12	TRBJ2-7	CASSRDTDSPYF
TRBD1	TRBV25-1	-	19	TRBJ2-5	CASSEGYGSVVMTGEDQYF
TRBD2	TRBV12-3/TRBV12-4	-	12	TRBJ2-7	CASSSTSGRRYF
TRBD1	TRBV4-1	-	17	TRBJ2-7	CASSQQTTGGLSYEQYF
-	TRBV29-1	-	11	TRBJ2-1	CSVRLYNEQFF
-	TRBV7-2	-	17	TRBJ2-2	CASSLLPPGQNTGELFF
-	TRBV9	few	15	TRBJ2-7	CASSVATALVYEQYF
TRBD1	TRBV7-2	-	16	TRBJ2-2	CASSLVQGMNTGELFF
-	TRBV9	-	14	TRBJ1-1	CASSVSSPGIEAFF
TRBD1	TRBV7-8	-	13	TRBJ2-7	CASSQVTGARQYF
TRBD2	TRBV2	few	15	TRBJ2-7	CASRGGTSGSYEQYF